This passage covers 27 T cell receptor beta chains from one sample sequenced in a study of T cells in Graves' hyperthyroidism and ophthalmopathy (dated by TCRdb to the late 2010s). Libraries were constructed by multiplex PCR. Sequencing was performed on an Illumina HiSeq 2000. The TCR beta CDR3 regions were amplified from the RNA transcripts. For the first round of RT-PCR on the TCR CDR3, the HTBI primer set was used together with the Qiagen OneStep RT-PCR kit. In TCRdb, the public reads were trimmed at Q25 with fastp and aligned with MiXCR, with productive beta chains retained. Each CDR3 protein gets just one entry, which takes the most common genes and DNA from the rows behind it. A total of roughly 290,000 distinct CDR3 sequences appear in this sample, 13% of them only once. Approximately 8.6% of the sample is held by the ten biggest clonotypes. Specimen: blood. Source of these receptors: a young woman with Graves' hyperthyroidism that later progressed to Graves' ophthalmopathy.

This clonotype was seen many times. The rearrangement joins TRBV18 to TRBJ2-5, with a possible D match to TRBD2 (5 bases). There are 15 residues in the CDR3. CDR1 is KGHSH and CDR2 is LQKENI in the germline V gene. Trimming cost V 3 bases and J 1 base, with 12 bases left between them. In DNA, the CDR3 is TGTGCCAGCTCACCTACCCCGGACTCCCAAGAGACCCAGTACTTC. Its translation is CASSPTPDSQETQYF.

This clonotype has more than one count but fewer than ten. CDR3 bases: TGTGCCAGCAGTAAAGACGGGACACACTATAATTCACCCCTCCACTTT. Residues: CASSKDGTHYNSPLHF. V and J are TRBV5-4 and TRBJ1-6; D possibly corresponds to TRBD1 (6 bases). CDR3 length: 16 amino acids. V was shortened by 5 bases and J by 3 bases, with 15 bases between the two germline ends. Germline assignment: CDR1 SGHNT and CDR2 YYREEE (reference sequence).

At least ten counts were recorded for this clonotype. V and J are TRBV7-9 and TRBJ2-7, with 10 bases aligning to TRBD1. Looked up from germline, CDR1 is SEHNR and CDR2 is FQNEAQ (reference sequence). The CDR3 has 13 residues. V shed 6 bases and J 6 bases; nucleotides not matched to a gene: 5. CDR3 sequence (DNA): TGTGCCAGCAGTTTCGACAGGGGGCTCGAGCAGTACTTC. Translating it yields CASSFDRGLEQYF.

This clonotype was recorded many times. The CDR3 nucleotides read TGTGCCAGCAGCCACGCCGGGGCGGGAGAGATAGATACGCAGTATTTT. Translation: CASSHAGAGEIDTQYF. The chain has TRBV6-2 or TRBV6-3 and TRBJ2-3, with 7 bases lining up with TRBD2. V shed 6 bases, J shed 5 bases, and the junction held 14 bases outside the gene matches. CDR1 and CDR2 (germline): MNHEY, SVGEGT. The length of the CDR3 is 16 residues.

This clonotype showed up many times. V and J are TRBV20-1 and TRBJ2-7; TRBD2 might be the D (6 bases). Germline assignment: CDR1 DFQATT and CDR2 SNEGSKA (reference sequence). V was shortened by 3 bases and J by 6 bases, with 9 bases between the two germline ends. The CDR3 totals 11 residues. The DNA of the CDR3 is TGCAGTGCTAGTCCTAGCGTCGAGCAGTACTTC. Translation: CSASPSVEQYF.

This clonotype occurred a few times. CDR3 sequence reads: CATSVSGRAQPQHF. The CDR3, as DNA: TGTGCCACCAGTGTAAGTGGCAGGGCTCAGCCCCAGCATTTT. The chain couples TRBV24-1 to TRBJ1-5; the D gene is possibly TRBD1 (5 bases). The V end was cut by 5 bases, the J end by 6 bases, with 13 bases between. This CDR3 comprises 14 residues. Germline CDR1 is KGHDR and CDR2 is SFDVKD.

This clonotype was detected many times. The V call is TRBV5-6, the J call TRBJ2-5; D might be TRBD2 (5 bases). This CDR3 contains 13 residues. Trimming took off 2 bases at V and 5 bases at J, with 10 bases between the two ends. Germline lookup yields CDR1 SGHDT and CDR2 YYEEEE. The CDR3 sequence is CASSFPGGETQYF. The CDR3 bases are TGTGCCAGCAGCTTCCCGGGCGGGGAGACCCAGTACTTC.

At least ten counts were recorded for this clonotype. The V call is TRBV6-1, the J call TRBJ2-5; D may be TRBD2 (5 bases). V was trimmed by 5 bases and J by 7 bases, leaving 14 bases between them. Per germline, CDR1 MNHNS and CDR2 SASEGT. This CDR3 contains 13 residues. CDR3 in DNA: TGTGCCAGCAGTACCGGAACCGCGGGGACCCAGTACTTC. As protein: CASSTGTAGTQYF.

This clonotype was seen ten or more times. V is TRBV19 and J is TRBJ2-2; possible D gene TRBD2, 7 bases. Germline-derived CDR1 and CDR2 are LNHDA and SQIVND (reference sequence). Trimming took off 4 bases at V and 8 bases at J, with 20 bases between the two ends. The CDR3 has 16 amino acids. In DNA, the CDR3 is TGTGCCAGTAGTAGTCGTCAGGGGCGCGGGAGTGGGGAGCTGTTTTTT. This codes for CASSSRQGRGSGELFF.

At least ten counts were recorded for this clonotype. CDR3 nucleotides: TGTGCCAGCAGTTTTGGACAGGCTTCCTACGAGCAGTACTTC. The encoded protein is CASSFGQASYEQYF. This chain connects TRBV12-3 or TRBV12-4 to TRBJ2-7; the match to TRBD1 covers 7 bases. This CDR3 is built from 14 residues. V lost 3 bases to trimming and J lost 1 base; unmatched junction nucleotides: 3.

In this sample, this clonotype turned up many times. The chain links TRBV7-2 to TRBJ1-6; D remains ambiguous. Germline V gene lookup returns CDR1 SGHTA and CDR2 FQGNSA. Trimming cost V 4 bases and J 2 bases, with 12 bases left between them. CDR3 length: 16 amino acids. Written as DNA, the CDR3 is TGTGCCAGCAGCTCATGGGCCACAGCCTATAATTCACCCCTCCACTTT. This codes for CASSSWATAYNSPLHF.

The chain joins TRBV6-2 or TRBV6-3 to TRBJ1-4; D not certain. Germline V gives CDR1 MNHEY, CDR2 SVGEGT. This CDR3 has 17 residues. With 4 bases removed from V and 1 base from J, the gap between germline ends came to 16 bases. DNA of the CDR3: TGTGCCAGCAGTTTCTCCGGACCCCCCGTAACTAATGAAAAACTGTTTTTT. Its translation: CASSFSGPPVTNEKLFF.

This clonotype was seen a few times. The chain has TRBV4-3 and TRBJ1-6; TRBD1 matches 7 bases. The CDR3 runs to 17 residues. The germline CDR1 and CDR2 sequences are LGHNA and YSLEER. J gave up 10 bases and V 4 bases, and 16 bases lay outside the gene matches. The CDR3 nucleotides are TGCGCCAGCAGCCCCTCAGCCGGGACAGCCTCGGGGTCACCCCTCCACTTT. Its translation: CASSPSAGTASGSPLHF.

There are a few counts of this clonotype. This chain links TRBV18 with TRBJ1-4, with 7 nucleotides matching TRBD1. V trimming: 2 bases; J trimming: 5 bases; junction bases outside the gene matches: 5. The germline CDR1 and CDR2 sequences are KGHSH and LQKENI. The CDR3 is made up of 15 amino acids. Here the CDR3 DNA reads TGTGCCAGCTCACCATGGAGGGACAGAAATGAAAAACTGTTTTTT. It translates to CASSPWRDRNEKLFF.

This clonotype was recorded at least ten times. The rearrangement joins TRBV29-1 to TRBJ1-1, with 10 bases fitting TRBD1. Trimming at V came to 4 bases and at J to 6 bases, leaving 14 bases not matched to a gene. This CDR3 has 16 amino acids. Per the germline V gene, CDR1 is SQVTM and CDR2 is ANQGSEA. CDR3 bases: TGCAGCGTTGTTTCCGGGACAGGGGACAAGGGGGCTGAAGCTTTCTTT. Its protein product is CSVVSGTGDKGAEAFF.

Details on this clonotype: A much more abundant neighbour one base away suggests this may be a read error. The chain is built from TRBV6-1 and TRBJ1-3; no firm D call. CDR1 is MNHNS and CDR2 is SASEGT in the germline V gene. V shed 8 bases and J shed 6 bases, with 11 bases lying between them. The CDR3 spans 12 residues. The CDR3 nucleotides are TGTGCCAGCGAGATAGCTGCAAACACCATATATTTT. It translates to CASEIAANTIYF.

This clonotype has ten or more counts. This CDR3 reads CAWTRQGIKTQYF. The CDR3 nucleotides read TGTGCCTGGACGAGACAGGGGATAAAGACCCAGTACTTC. The V call is TRBV30, the J call TRBJ2-5; 8 bases are a match to TRBD1. With V trimmed by 4 bases and J by 6 bases, 7 bases remained unmatched. The CDR3 loop spans 13 amino acids. Germline CDR1 is GTSNPN and CDR2 is SVGIG (reference sequence).

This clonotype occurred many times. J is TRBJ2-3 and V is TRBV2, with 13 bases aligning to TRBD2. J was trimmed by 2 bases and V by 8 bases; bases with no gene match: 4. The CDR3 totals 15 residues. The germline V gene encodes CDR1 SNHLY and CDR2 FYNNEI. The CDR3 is CASAGLAGATDTQYF. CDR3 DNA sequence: TGTGCCAGCGCCGGACTAGCGGGAGCCACAGATACGCAGTATTTT.

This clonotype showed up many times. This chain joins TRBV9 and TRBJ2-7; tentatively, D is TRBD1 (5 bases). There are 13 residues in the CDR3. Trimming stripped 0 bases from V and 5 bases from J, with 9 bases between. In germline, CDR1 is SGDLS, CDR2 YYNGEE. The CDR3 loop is CASSVAGADEQYF. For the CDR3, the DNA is TGTGCCAGCAGCGTAGCTGGGGCCGACGAGCAGTACTTC.

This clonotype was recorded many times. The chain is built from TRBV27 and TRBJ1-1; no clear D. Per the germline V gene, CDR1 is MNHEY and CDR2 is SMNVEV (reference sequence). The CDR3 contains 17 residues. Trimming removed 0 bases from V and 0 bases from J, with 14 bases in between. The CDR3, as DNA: TGTGCCAGCAGTTTATCTGCTTACATCGGAATGAACACTGAAGCTTTCTTT. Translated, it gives CASSLSAYIGMNTEAFF.

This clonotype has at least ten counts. The CDR3 DNA reads TGTGCCAGCAGTACGGGACTGGCCTCCTACAATGAGCAGTTCTTC. This encodes CASSTGLASYNEQFF. The chain recombines TRBV12-3 or TRBV12-4 with TRBJ2-1; D possibly corresponds to TRBD2 (6 bases). V lost 5 bases and J lost 0, with 11 bases in between. The CDR3 extends over 15 amino acids.

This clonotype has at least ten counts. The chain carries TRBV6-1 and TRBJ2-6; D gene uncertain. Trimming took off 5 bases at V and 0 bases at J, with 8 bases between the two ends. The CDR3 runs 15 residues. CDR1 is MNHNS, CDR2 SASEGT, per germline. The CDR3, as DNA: TGTGCCAGCAGTACGAGGCTCTCTGGGGCCAACGTCCTGACTTTC. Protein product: CASSTRLSGANVLTF.

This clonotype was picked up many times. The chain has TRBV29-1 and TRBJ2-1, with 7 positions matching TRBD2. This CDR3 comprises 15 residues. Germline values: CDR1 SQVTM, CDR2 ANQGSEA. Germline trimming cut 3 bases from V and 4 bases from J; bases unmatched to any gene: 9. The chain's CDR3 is CSVDGSGLSYNEQFF. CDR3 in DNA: TGCAGCGTTGATGGTAGCGGGCTTAGTTACAATGAGCAGTTCTTC.

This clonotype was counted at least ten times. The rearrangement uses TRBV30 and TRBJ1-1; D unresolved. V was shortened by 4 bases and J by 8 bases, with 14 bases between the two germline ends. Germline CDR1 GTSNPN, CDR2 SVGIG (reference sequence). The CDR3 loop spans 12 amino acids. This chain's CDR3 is CAWTGYFMEAFF. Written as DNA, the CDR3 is TGTGCCTGGACAGGTTATTTTATGGAAGCTTTCTTT.

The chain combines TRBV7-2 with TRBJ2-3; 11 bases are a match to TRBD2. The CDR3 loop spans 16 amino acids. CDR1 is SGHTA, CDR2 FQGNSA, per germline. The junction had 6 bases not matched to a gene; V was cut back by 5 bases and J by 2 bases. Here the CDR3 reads CASSRIAGGPTDTQYF. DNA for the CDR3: TGTGCCAGCAGCAGAATAGCGGGAGGGCCCACAGATACGCAGTATTTT.

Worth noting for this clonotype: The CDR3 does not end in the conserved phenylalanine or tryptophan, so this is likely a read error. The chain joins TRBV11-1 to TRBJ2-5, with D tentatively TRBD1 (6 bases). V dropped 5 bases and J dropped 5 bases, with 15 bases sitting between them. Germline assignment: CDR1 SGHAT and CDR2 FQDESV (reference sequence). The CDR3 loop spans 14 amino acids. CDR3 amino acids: CASSLEGGRETQYL. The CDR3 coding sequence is TGTGCCAGCAGCCTAGAAGGGGGTCGGGAGACCCAGTACCTC.

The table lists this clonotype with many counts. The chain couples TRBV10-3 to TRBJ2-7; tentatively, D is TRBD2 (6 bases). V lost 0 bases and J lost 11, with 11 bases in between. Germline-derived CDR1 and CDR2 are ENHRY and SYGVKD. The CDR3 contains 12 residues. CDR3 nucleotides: TGTGCCATCAGTGAGTCCGGGGGTATGAAGTACTTC. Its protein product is CAISESGGMKYF.